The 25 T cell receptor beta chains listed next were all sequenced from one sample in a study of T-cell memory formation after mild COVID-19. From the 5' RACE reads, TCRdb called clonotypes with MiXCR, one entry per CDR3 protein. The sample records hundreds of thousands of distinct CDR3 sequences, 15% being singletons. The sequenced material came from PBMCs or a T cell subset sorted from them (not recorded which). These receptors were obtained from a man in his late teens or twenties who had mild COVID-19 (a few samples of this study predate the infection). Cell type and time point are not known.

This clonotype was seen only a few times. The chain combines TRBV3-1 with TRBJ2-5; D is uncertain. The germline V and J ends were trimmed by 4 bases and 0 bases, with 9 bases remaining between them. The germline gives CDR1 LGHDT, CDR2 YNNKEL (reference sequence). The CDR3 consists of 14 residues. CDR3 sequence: CASSRAEYQETQYF. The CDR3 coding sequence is TGTGCCAGCAGCCGGGCCGAGTACCAAGAGACCCAGTACTTC.

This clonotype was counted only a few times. CDR3 coding DNA: TGTGCCAGCGGGGGACAGCCCTATGGCTACACCTTC. Residues: CASGGQPYGYTF. The chain has TRBV2 and TRBJ1-2, with 7 bases identical to TRBD1. This CDR3 contains 12 residues. Germline values: CDR1 SNHLY, CDR2 FYNNEI. After removal of 8 bases from V and 4 bases from J, the junction contained 4 bases not matched to a gene.

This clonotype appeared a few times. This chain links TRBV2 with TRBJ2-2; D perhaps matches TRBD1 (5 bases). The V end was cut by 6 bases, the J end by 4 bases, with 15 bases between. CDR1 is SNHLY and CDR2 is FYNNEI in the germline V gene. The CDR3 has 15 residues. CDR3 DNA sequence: TGTGCCAGCAGAGCAGGGATTTCTATCACCGGGGAGCTGTTTTTT. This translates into CASRAGISITGELFF.

CDR3 region: CASSQDLIRRGSRLDTDTQYF. Here the CDR3 DNA reads TGCGCCAGCAGCCAAGATCTAATCCGGCGGGGGAGCCGCCTCGACACAGATACGCAGTATTTT. The genes are TRBV4-3 and TRBJ2-3; the match to TRBD2 covers 7 bases. The length of the CDR3 is 21 residues. CDR1 and CDR2 (germline): LGHNA, YSLEER. V lost 0 bases, J lost 2 bases, and 20 bases stayed unmatched.

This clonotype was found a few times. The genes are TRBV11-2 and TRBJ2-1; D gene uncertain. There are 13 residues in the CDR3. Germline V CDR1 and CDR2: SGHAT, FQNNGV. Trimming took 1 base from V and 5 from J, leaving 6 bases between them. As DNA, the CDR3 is TGTGCCAGCAGCTTAGTTCTCCACAATGAGCAGTTCTTC. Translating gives CASSLVLHNEQFF.

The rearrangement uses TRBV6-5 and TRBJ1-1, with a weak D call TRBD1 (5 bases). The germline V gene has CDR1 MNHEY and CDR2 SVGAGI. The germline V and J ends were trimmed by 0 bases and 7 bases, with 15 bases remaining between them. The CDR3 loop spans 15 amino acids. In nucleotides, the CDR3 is TGTGCCAGCAGTTACTCGGCCGTGGGACTTGGTGAAGCTTTCTTT. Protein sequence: CASSYSAVGLGEAFF.

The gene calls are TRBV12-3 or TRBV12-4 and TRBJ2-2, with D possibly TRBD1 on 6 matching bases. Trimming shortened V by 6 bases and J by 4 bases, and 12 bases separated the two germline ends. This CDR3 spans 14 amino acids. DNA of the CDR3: TGTGCCAGCAGCCCGGACAGCTTCACCGGGGAGCTGTTTTTT. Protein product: CASSPDSFTGELFF.

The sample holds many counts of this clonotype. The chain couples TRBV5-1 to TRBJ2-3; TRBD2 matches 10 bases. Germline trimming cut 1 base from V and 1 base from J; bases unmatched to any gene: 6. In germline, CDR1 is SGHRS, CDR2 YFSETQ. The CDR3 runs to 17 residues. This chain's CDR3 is CASSLSSSGGGTDTQYF. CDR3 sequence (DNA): TGCGCCAGCAGCTTGTCCTCTAGCGGGGGCGGCACAGATACGCAGTATTTT.

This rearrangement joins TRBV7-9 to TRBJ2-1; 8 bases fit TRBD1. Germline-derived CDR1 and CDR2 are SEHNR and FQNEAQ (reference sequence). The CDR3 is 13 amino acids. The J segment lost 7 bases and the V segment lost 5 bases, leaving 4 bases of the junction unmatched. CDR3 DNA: TGTGCCAGCAGCGGTTACAGGGGGAATGAGCAGTTCTTC. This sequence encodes CASSGYRGNEQFF.

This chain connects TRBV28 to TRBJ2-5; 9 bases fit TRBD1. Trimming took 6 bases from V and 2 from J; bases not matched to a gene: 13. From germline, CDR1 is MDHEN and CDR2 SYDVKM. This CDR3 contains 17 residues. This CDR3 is CASRPPRGQGLQETQYF. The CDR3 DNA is TGTGCCAGCAGGCCCCCGCGGGGACAGGGCCTACAAGAGACCCAGTACTTC.

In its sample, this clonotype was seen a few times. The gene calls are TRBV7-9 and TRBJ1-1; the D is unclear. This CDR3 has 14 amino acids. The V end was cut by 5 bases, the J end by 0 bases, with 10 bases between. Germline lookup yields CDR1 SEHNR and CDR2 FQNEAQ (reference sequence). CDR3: CASSQTKMNTEAFF. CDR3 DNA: TGTGCCAGCAGCCAAACAAAGATGAACACTGAAGCTTTCTTT.

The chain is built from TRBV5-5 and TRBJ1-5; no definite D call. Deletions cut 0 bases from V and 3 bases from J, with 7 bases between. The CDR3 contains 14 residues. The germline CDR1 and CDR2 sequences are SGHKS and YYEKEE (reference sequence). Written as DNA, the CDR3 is TGTGCCAGCAGCTTGGTTCTCTCCAATCAGCCCCAGCATTTT. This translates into CASSLVLSNQPQHF. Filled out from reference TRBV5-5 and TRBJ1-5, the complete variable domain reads DAGVTQSPTHLIKTRGQQVTLRCSPISGHKSVSWYQQVLGQGPQFIFQYYEKEERGRGNFPDRFSARQFPNYSSELNVNALLLGDSALYLCASSLVLSNQPQHFGDGTRLSIL.

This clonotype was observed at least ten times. The CDR3 DNA reads TGCGCCAGCAGCTCTTCCGGGGAGCTGTTTTTT. This encodes CASSSSGELFF. The chain joins TRBV5-1 to TRBJ2-2, with D unclear. V was trimmed by 3 bases and J by 6 bases, leaving 3 bases between them. The CDR3 is made up of 11 amino acids. Germline V lookup: CDR1 SGHRS, CDR2 YFSETQ.

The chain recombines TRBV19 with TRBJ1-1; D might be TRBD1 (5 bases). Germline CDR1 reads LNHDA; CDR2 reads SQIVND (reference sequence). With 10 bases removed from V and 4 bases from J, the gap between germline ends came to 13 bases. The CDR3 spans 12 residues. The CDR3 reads CATLWGITEAFF. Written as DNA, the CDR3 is TGTGCCACCCTGTGGGGGATCACTGAAGCTTTCTTT.

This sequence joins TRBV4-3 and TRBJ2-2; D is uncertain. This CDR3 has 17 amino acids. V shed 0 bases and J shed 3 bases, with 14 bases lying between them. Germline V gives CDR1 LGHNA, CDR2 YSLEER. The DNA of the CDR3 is TGCGCCAGCAGCCAAGACGGTGTAGGGCGGTACACCGGGGAGCTGTTTTTT. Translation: CASSQDGVGRYTGELFF.

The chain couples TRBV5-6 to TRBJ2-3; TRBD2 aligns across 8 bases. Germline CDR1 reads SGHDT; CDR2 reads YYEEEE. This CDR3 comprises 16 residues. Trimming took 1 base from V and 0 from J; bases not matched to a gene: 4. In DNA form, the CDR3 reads TGTGCCAGCAGCTTGTTCGGGGGGGCTAGCACAGATACGCAGTATTTT. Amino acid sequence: CASSLFGGASTDTQYF.

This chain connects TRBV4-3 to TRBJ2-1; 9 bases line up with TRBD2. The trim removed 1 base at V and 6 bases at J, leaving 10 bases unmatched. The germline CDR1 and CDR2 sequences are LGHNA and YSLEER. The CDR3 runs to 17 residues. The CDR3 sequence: CASSQALRASGTNEQFF. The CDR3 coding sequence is TGCGCCAGCAGCCAAGCGCTTAGGGCTAGCGGGACCAATGAGCAGTTCTTC.

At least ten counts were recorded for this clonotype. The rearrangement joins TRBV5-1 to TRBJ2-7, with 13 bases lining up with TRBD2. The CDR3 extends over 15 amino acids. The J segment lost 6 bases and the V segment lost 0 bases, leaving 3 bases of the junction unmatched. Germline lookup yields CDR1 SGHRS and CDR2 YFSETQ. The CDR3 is CASSLAGTSGVEQYF. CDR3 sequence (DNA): TGCGCCAGCAGCTTGGCCGGGACTAGCGGGGTCGAGCAGTACTTC.

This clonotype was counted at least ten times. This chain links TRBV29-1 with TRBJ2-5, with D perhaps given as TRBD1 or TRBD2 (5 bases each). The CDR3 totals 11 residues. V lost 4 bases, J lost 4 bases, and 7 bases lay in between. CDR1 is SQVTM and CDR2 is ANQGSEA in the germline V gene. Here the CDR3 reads CSVVGGETQYF. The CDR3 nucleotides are TGCAGCGTTGTTGGGGGAGAGACCCAGTACTTC.

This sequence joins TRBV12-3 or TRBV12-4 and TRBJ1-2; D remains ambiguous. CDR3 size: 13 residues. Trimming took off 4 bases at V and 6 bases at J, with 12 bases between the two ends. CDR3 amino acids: CASSSMAGHGYTF. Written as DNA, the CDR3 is TGTGCCAGCAGTTCGATGGCAGGTCATGGCTACACCTTC.

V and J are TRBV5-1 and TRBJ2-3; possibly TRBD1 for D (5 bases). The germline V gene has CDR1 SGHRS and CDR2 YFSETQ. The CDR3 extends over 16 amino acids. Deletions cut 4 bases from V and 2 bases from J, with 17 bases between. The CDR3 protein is CASSLTGFDTTDTQYF. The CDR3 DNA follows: TGCGCCAGCAGCCTAACAGGTTTTGACACCACAGATACGCAGTATTTT.

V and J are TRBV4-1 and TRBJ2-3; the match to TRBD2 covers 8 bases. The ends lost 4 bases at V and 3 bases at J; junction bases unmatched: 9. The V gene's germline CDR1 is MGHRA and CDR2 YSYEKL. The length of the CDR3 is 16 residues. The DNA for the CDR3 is TGCGCCAGCAGCCGGCCCGGCGGGGGGCGAACAGATACGCAGTATTTT. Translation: CASSRPGGGRTDTQYF.

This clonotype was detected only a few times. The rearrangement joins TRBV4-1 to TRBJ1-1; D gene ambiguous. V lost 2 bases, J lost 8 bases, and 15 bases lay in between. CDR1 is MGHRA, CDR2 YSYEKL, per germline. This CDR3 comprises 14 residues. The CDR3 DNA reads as TGCGCCAGCAGCCAACCCGGACGGGGTGTAGAAGCTTTCTTT. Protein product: CASSQPGRGVEAFF.

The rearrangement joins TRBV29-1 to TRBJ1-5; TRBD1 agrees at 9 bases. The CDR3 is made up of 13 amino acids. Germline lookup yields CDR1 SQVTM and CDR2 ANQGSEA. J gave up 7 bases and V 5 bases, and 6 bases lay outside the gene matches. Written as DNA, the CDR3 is TGCAGCGTTAGGGACAGGGAAAGGCAGCCCCAGCATTTT. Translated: CSVRDRERQPQHF.

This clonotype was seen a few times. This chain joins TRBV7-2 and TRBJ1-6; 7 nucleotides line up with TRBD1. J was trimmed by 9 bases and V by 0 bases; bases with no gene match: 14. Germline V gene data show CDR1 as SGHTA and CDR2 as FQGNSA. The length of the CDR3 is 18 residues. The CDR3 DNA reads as TGTGCCAGCAGCTTAGCACTCTCCGGGACAGTGCTGGGTTCACCCCTCCACTTT. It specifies CASSLALSGTVLGSPLHF.